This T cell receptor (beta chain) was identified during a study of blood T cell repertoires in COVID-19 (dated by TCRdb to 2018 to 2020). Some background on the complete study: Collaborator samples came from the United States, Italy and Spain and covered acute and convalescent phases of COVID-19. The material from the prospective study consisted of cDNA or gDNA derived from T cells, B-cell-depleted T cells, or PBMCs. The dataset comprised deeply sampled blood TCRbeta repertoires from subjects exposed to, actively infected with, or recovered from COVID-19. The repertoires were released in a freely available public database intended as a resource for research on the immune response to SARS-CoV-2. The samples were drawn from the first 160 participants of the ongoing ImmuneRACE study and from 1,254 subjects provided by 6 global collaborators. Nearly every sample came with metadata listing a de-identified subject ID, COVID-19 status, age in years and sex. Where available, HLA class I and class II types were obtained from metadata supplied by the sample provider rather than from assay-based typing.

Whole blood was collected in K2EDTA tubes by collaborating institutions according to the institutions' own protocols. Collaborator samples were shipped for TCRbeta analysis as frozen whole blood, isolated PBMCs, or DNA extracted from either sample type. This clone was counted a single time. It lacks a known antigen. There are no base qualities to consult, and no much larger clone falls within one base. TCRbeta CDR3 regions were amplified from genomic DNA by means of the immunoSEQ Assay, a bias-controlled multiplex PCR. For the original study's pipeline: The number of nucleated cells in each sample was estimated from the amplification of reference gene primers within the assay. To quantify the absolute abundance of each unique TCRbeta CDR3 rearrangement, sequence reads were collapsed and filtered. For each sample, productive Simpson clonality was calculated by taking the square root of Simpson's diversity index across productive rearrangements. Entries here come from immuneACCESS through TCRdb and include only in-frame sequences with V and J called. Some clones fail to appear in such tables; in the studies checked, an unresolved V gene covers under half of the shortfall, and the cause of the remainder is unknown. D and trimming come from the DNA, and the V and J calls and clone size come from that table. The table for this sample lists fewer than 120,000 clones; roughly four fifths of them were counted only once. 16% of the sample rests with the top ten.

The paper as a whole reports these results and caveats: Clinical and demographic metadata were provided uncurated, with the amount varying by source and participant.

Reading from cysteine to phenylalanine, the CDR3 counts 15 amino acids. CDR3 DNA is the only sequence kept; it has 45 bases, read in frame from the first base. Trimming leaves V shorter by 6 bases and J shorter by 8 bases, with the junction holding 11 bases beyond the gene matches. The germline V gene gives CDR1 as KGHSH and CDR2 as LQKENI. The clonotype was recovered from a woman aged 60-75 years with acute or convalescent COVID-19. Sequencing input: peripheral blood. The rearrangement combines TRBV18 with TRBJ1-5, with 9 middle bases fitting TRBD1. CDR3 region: CASSGTGQKSEPQHF. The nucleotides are TGTGCCAGCTCGGGGACAGGGCAGAAATCTGAGCCCCAGCATTTT.